The present T cell receptor (beta chain) was sequenced within a study of cytomegalovirus exposure and HLA in healthy donors. The study's findings and limits: Most TCR sequences showed up rarely, but some public TCRs showed up in many donors. In a later analysis, compared with equally common non-associated chains, HLA-associated beta chains were more expanded. Confirmation in vitro established that a few CMV-associated chains were specific for CMV antigens. For most TCR beta V segments, an earlier analysis put the productive rate at about 87% or about 30% of the time.

The PCR employed 60 Vbeta primers together with 13 Jbeta primers. Clones were sequenced by immunoSEQ multiplex PCR, and TCRdb holds only the in-frame ones, with some missing. The profile covers about 150,000 clones, with about 70% appearing a single time and around 9.3% taken by the ten largest. The trim removed 9 bases at V and 2 bases at J, leaving 4 bases unmatched. Germline CDR1 WNHNN, CDR2 SYGVQD (reference sequence). This CDR3 region has 13 residues. Worth noting for this clone: Its specificity is unknown.

This TCR derives from a man aged 25 to 40 in good health and CMV-seropositive. The V and J genes are TRBV10-1 and TRBJ2-3; 8 bases fit TRBD2. The sequenced sample was PBMCs. The CDR3 protein is CASTGLDTDTQYF. For the CDR3, the DNA is TGCGCCAGTACGGGACTAGACACAGATACGCAGTATTTT.